The rows below give T cell receptor beta chains drawn from one sample of a study of response to subunit inactivated influenza vaccine. A single record per CDR3 protein comes from TCRdb applying MiXCR to the RT-PCR reads. The sample has approximately 500,000 distinct CDR3 sequences, 14% seen once. Sequenced material: PBMCs from blood, taken 11 to 12 days after vaccination. The receptors come from a man aged 45-65 years who received an inactivated influenza vaccine. The CDR3 runs from the conserved cysteine through the conserved F or W. A D gene is named only where the DNA matches it firmly. Expanded clones are given a class, and other clones once, few, many or no size at all.

j_gene,abundance,d_gene,v_gene,CDR3aa,CDR3nt
TRBJ2-6,many,NA,TRBV5-1,CASSVQTGNGANVLTF,TGCGCCAGCAGCGTCCAAACAGGGAATGGGGCCAACGTCCTGACTTTC
TRBJ2-1,few,TRBD2,TRBV30,CAWSLLGLAGYEQFF,TGTGCCTGGAGTCTTCTGGGACTAGCGGGGTATGAGCAGTTCTTC
TRBJ2-7,NA,NA,TRBV20-1,CSASPGADYEQYF,TGCAGTGCTAGCCCAGGGGCCGACTACGAGCAGTACTTC
TRBJ2-3,NA,TRBD2,TRBV11-2,CASSSGTSGGATDTQYF,TGTGCCAGCAGCTCAGGGACTAGCGGGGGGGCTACAGATACGCAGTATTTT
TRBJ2-7,NA,NA,TRBV5-1,CASSFRSTLATTSYEQYF,TGCGCCAGCAGCTTTCGGTCAACCTTGGCTACCACCTCCTACGAGCAGTACTTC
TRBJ2-7,NA,NA,TRBV6-1,CASRTQGQAPYEQYF,TGTGCCAGCAGGACCCAGGGACAAGCTCCCTACGAGCAGTACTTC
TRBJ2-7,few,TRBD2,TRBV15,CATSRAPAGVFEQYF,TGTGCCACCAGCAGAGCCCCAGCGGGAGTCTTCGAGCAGTACTTC
TRBJ1-2,NA,TRBD1,TRBV12-3/TRBV12-4,CASSPPGQGAYGYTF,TGTGCCAGCAGTCCTCCGGGACAGGGGGCCTATGGCTACACCTTC
TRBJ2-3,NA,TRBD2,TRBV11-1,CASSLVFSGGKITDTQYF,TGTGCCAGCAGCTTAGTCTTTAGCGGGGGGAAGATCACAGATACGCAGTATTTT
TRBJ2-1,NA,NA,TRBV3-1,CASSQMLAANEQFF,TGTGCCAGCAGCCAGATGTTAGCGGCCAATGAGCAGTTCTTC
TRBJ2-7,once,NA,TRBV12-3/TRBV12-4,CASSLREPYVQYF,TGTGCCAGCAGTTTACGAGAACCCTACGTGCAGTACTTC
TRBJ2-1,NA,NA,TRBV11-3,CASSLYFNNEQFF,TGTGCCAGCAGCTTGTACTTCAACAATGAGCAGTTCTTC
TRBJ2-1,NA,TRBD1,TRBV5-1,CASTGGQGTEQFF,TGCGCCAGCACTGGGGGACAGGGGACTGAGCAGTTCTTC
TRBJ2-5,NA,TRBD2,TRBV7-2,CASSLTGLAGLETQYF,TGTGCCAGCAGCCTCACGGGACTAGCGGGGCTAGAGACCCAGTACTTC
TRBJ1-4,NA,NA,TRBV20-1,CSARDSLVGEKLFF,TGCAGTGCTAGAGATTCGCTCGTAGGGGAAAAACTGTTTTTT
TRBJ2-6,NA,NA,TRBV20-1,CSAREWGNGANVLTF,TGCAGTGCTAGAGAATGGGGGAATGGGGCCAACGTCCTGACTTTC